This TCR beta chain was recovered during a study of blood T cell repertoires in COVID-19 (dated by TCRdb to the early 2020s). Study-level background: Samples from collaborators originated in the United States, Italy and Spain and spanned both the acute and convalescent phases of COVID-19. The prospective study material was composed of cDNA or gDNA derived from T cells, B-cell-depleted T cells, or PBMCs. Subjects who had been exposed to COVID-19, were actively infected with it, or had recovered from it provided the deeply sampled blood TCRbeta repertoires that made up the dataset. A freely available public database, intended as a resource for researchers studying the immune response to SARS-CoV-2, is where the repertoires were released. The samples were drawn from two sources: the first 160 participants of the ongoing ImmuneRACE study, and about 1,300 subjects contributed by 6 global collaborators. A de-identified subject ID, COVID-19 status, age in years and sex were almost always included in the sample metadata. HLA class I and class II types, where available, came from metadata supplied by the sample provider rather than from assay-based typing.

Whole blood was collected in K2EDTA tubes by collaborating institutions according to the institutions' own protocols. Collaborator samples were shipped for TCRbeta analysis as frozen whole blood, isolated PBMCs, or DNA extracted from either sample type. A remark on this clone: Its antigen is unknown. Qualities for individual bases were not recorded, and no much larger clone is one base off.

Study-wide conclusions, independent of this receptor: The amount of clinical and demographic metadata varied by source and participant and was provided uncurated.

Per the germline V gene (reference sequence), SGHKS is the CDR1 and YYEKEE is the CDR2. Including cysteine and phenylalanine, the CDR3 has 14 amino acids. Only the CDR3 region is kept as DNA, spanning 42 bases read in frame from base 1. V loses 5 bases at its end and J loses 6 bases; junction bases beyond the gene matches: 8. The immunoSEQ Assay, a bias-controlled multiplex PCR, was used to amplify TCRbeta CDR3 regions from genomic DNA. The study's processing was this. Nucleated cell counts per sample were estimated from amplification of reference gene primers within the assay. Sequence reads were collapsed and filtered to measure the absolute abundance of every unique TCRbeta CDR3 rearrangement. For each sample, productive Simpson clonality was calculated by taking the square root of Simpson's diversity index across productive rearrangements. This is the immuneACCESS table as TCRdb keeps it, with only in-frame sequences that have V and J called. A part of the clones is gone; compared with another copy, unresolved V genes explain less than half, and the rest is unexplained. Clonal size and the V and J genes are those of that table, whereas D and trimming came from the DNA. For this sample the table gives under 60,000 clones, of which 85% were detected only once. Clones ranked in the top ten supply roughly 10% of the sample.

The origin of this receptor is a human donor in a cohort sampled during active COVID-19. The chain joins TRBV5-5 to TRBJ1-2; TRBD1 lines up with 9 middle nucleotides. Sample: peripheral blood. The CDR3 protein sequence reads: CASRLPGQGHGYTF. The base sequence is TGTGCCAGCAGATTACCGGGACAGGGTCATGGCTACACCTTC.